This TCR beta chain was captured in a study of memory CD8 T cells in hepatitis C reinfection. Germline V CDR1 and CDR2: MNHEY, SMNVEV (reference sequence). V lost 2 bases and J 0 bases, leaving 8 bases between the germline ends. The CDR3 is 14 amino acids. Time point in this sample: pre-reinfection, 55 to 20 weeks before reinfection detection. The sorted cells went straight to TCR sequencing with no prior in vitro expansion. Total naive CD8 T cells were sorted as viable CD3+ CD8+ CD45RO- cells from a couple of donors. Some clones are missing from TCRdb's copy, which holds only in-frame ones; the method was immunoSEQ multiplex PCR. Here the sample spans approximately 6,300 clones, 75% to 90% being singletons.

Sequencing was performed on naive CD8+ T cells sorted from blood. V usage is TRBV27 and J usage is TRBJ2-7; D is possibly TRBD1 (5 bases). This TCR was sampled from a man aged 50 to 59 with hepatitis C virus infection. The CDR3 loop is CASSLTGSSYEQYF. CDR3 in DNA: TGTGCCAGCAGTTTAACAGGTAGCTCCTACGAGCAGTACTTC.